Shown below are 26 T cell receptor beta chains from a single sample sequenced in a study of shared clonotypes between healthy human individuals. Sequenced by immunoSEQ multiplex PCR; TCRdb stores in-frame clones only, minus some. Of fewer than 1.4 million clones in the sample, around 78% were seen once. Sequenced: memory CD4+ T cells from PBMCs. Subset defined: CD45RA-negative fraction. Receptors were obtained from a man aged 18 to 29 in good health. Some clones in this sample may be carry-over from other donors' samples.

This sequence joins TRBV28 and TRBJ2-2; TRBD2 is a possible D gene (6 bases). Germline V gives CDR1 MDHEN, CDR2 SYDVKM. CDR3 length: 15 amino acids. Trimming cost V 4 bases and J 6 bases, with 15 bases left between them. This CDR3 is CASSSLAWSAGELFF. The CDR3 DNA reads TGTGCCAGCAGTTCACTAGCTTGGAGCGCCGGGGAGCTGTTTTTT.

This clone came up once. The chain recombines TRBV18 with TRBJ1-5; D gene uncertain. The CDR3 is 14 amino acids. Trimming removed 2 bases at V and 3 bases at J, with 8 bases between. Germline V gives CDR1 KGHSH, CDR2 LQKENI. The CDR3 sequence: CASSPTNPNQPQHF. The CDR3 DNA follows: TGTGCCAGCTCACCAACTAATCCCAATCAGCCCCAGCATTTT.

This clone showed up just once. The chain links TRBV19 to TRBJ1-2, with 10 bases that match TRBD1. The V segment lost 3 bases and the J segment 4 bases; nucleotides outside the gene matches: 14. This CDR3 is built from 18 residues. Germline CDR1 is LNHDA and CDR2 is SQIVND (reference sequence). The CDR3 DNA sequence: TGTGCCAGTAGTATCGGTTTACCCTTTCGACAGGGGGCCTATGGCTACACCTTC. The encoded protein is CASSIGLPFRQGAYGYTF.

Only a few counts were recorded for this clone. The sample has other DNA sequences that encode this CDR3 too. The genes are TRBV2 and TRBJ2-7, with D unresolved. The CDR3 runs 12 residues. CDR1 is SNHLY and CDR2 is FYNNEI in the germline V gene. Trimming left V 6 bases short and J 0 bases short, with 6 bases between. CDR3 coding DNA: TGTGCCAGCAGCCTCAGCTCCTACGAGCAGTACTTC. It is translated as CASSLSSYEQYF.

The V and J genes are TRBV18 and TRBJ1-6; D gene ambiguous. Germline values: CDR1 KGHSH, CDR2 LQKENI. The CDR3 has 16 amino acids. Trimming left V 3 bases short and J 0 bases short, with 9 bases between. The CDR3 coding sequence is TGTGCCAGCTCACCGATAGGAAGCTCCTATAATTCACCCCTCCACTTT. This gives the protein CASSPIGSSYNSPLHF. Based on the CDR3 plus reference TRBV18 and TRBJ1-6, the full variable domain is NAGVMQNPRHLVRRRGQEARLRCSPMKGHSHVYWYRQLPEEGLKFMVYLQKENIIDESGMPKERFSAEFPKEGPSILRIQQVVRGDSAAYFCASSPIGSSYNSPLHFGNGTRLTVT.

The chain combines TRBV28 with TRBJ2-4; D gene uncertain. Trimming pared 3 bases from V and 0 bases from J, leaving 18 bases between. In germline, CDR1 is MDHEN, CDR2 SYDVKM. The CDR3 contains 18 residues. CDR3 sequence reads: CASSFFGSGRLAKNIQYF. In nucleotides, the CDR3 is TGTGCCAGCAGTTTTTTCGGTTCCGGACGACTAGCCAAAAACATTCAGTACTTC.

V is TRBV19 and J is TRBJ2-7; the match to TRBD2 covers 7 bases. Per the germline V gene, CDR1 is LNHDA and CDR2 is SQIVND (reference sequence). The trim removed 9 bases at V and 3 bases at J, leaving 14 bases unmatched. This CDR3 has 15 amino acids. The CDR3 coding sequence is TGTGCCAGCTCCTTTCGGCCGGGAGGTGGCTACGAGCAGTACTTC. Amino acid sequence: CASSFRPGGGYEQYF.

This clone was counted between two and nine times. This chain connects TRBV28 to TRBJ1-3; D gene unclear. The CDR3 is 15 residues long. Trimming stripped 4 bases from V and 0 bases from J, with 10 bases between. CDR1 is MDHEN and CDR2 is SYDVKM in the germline V gene. The CDR3 coding sequence is TGTGCCAGCAGTTCCTCACAGCTCTCTGGAAACACCATATATTTT. It is translated as CASSSSQLSGNTIYF.

V is TRBV6-6 and J is TRBJ2-4; 7 nucleotides agree with TRBD1. V lost 6 bases, J lost 8 bases, and 4 bases stayed unmatched. Germline V lookup: CDR1 MNHNY, CDR2 SVGAGI (reference sequence). CDR3 length: 12 amino acids. The CDR3 here is CASSPGGDIQYF. The CDR3 bases are TGTGCCAGCAGCCCAGGGGGTGACATTCAGTACTTC.

CDR3 loop: CASSQAGYQDFYEQYF. The CDR3 DNA reads TGTGCCAGCAGCCAAGCTGGTTATCAAGATTTCTACGAGCAGTACTTC. V gene TRBV4-2 combines with J gene TRBJ2-7; D not resolved. V was pared by 1 base and J by 3 bases, with 16 bases between. This CDR3 has 16 amino acids. CDR1 is LGHNA, CDR2 YNFKEQ, per germline.

The chain links TRBV19 to TRBJ1-5; D ambiguous. The V end lost 4 bases, the J end lost 3 bases, and 4 bases lay between the germline ends. This CDR3 comprises 12 residues. Germline V gene sequence: CDR1 LNHDA, CDR2 SQIVND (reference sequence). This CDR3 is CASSTDNQPQHF. CDR3 nucleotides: TGTGCCAGTAGTACCGACAATCAGCCCCAGCATTTT.

The V and J genes are TRBV28 and TRBJ1-3, with no clear D. Germline V gene data show CDR1 as MDHEN and CDR2 as SYDVKM. Between the trimmed V and J ends, which lost 2 bases and 2 bases, there was a span of 10 bases. CDR3 length equals 15 residues. This chain's CDR3 is CASSLPDTTGNTIYF. Here the CDR3 DNA reads TGTGCCAGCAGTTTACCCGACACCACTGGAAACACCATATATTTT.

The V gene is TRBV29-1, the J gene TRBJ2-1; D perhaps matches TRBD2 (6 bases). The length of the CDR3 is 15 residues. Deletions cut 1 base from V and 0 bases from J, with 10 bases between. Per germline, CDR1 SQVTM and CDR2 ANQGSEA. Written as DNA, the CDR3 is TGCAGCGTTGAAGCGGCGGGAATCTCCTACAATGAGCAGTTCTTC. Translation: CSVEAAGISYNEQFF.

This clone showed up just once. The gene calls are TRBV18 and TRBJ2-3; D call uncertain. Germline V gene data show CDR1 as KGHSH and CDR2 as LQKENI. CDR3 length equals 14 residues. Trimming left V 4 bases short and J 3 bases short, with 11 bases between. DNA of the CDR3: TGTGCCAGCTCACTCCCCGGGCTAACAGATACGCAGTATTTT. It is translated as CASSLPGLTDTQYF.

J is TRBJ1-3 and V is TRBV7-6; the D is unclear. Germline V gives CDR1 SGHVS, CDR2 FNYEAQ. The CDR3 sequence is 14 residues long. V lost 0 bases and J 6 bases, leaving 9 bases between the germline ends. The CDR3 sequence: CASSLATQPNTIYF. CDR3 nucleotides: TGTGCCAGCAGCTTAGCGACCCAGCCAAACACCATATATTTT. Using reference TRBV7-6 and TRBJ1-3 for the parts outside the CDR3, the full variable domain is GAGVSQSPRYKVTKRGQDVALRCDPISGHVSLYWYRQALGQGPEFLTYFNYEAQQDKSGLPNDRFSAERPEGSISTLTIQRTEQRDSAMYRCASSLATQPNTIYFGEGSWLTVV.

The rearrangement links TRBV10-3 to TRBJ1-3, with a weak D call TRBD1 (5 bases). Germline V CDR1 and CDR2: ENHRY, SYGVKD. This CDR3 has 18 amino acids. V lost 2 bases, J lost 8 bases, and 25 bases lay in between. CDR3 nucleotides: TGTGCCATCAGTGAGGGCCATTGGGGGACCCGCTCTGGGGACACCATATATTTT. Amino acids: CAISEGHWGTRSGDTIYF.

This clone appeared many times. This sample also contains other DNA sequences that code for the same CDR3. This chain links TRBV30 with TRBJ2-4, with D maybe TRBD1 (5 bases). V lost 2 bases and J lost 6, with 11 bases in between. This CDR3 spans 13 amino acids. CDR1 and CDR2 (germline): GTSNPN, SVGIG (reference sequence). The DNA for the CDR3 is TGTGCCTGGAGTCTGGCAGGGCCAAACATTCAGTACTTC. As protein: CAWSLAGPNIQYF.

The genes are TRBV2 and TRBJ2-1; TRBD2 matches 7 bases. The CDR3 length is 16 residues. The junction had 12 bases not matched to a gene; V was cut back by 6 bases and J by 4 bases. Germline-derived CDR1 and CDR2 are SNHLY and FYNNEI. The CDR3 region has the DNA TGTGCCAGCAGATCCCCCCTAGCGGATCCTTACAATGAGCAGTTCTTC. As protein: CASRSPLADPYNEQFF. The full variable domain, in which reference TRBV2 and TRBJ2-1 provide the parts outside the CDR3, is EPEVTQTPSHQVTQMGQEVILRCVPISNHLYFYWYRQILGQKVEFLVSFYNNEISEKSEIFDDQFSVERPDGSNFTLKIRSTKLEDSAMYFCASRSPLADPYNEQFFGPGTRLTVL.

The V gene is TRBV5-1, the J gene TRBJ2-7; D not certain. V was shortened by 0 bases and J by 5 bases, with 18 bases between the two germline ends. This CDR3 is built from 16 residues. The germline V gene has CDR1 SGHRS and CDR2 YFSETQ. CDR3 sequence (DNA): TGCGCCAGCAGCTTGGCCTCCGAAACCGGCCATCACGAGCAGTACTTC. It is translated as CASSLASETGHHEQYF.

The CDR3 here is CASTLGGSLSGNTIYF. As DNA, the CDR3 is TGTGCCAGCACCCTAGGCGGATCACTCTCTGGAAACACCATATATTTT. V usage is TRBV28 and J usage is TRBJ1-3; unclear D gene. Deletions cut 7 bases from V and 0 bases from J, with 16 bases between. The length of the CDR3 is 16 residues. Germline assignment: CDR1 MDHEN and CDR2 SYDVKM.

The chain uses TRBV29-1 and TRBJ1-5; D is ambiguous. CDR1 and CDR2 (germline): SQVTM, ANQGSEA. Trimming took 6 bases from V and 4 from J, leaving 13 bases between them. The CDR3 loop spans 13 amino acids. The CDR3, as DNA: TGCAGCGTCACGGGGAGTTCAAATCAGCCCCAGCATTTT. The encoded protein is CSVTGSSNQPQHF.

In this sample, this clone turned up a few times. The chain is built from TRBV7-3 and TRBJ2-1; D possibly corresponds to TRBD2 (5 bases). This CDR3 is built from 13 residues. Trimming shortened V by 5 bases and J by 4 bases, and 9 bases separated the two germline ends. CDR1 is SGHTA and CDR2 is FQGTGA in the germline V gene. The CDR3 loop reads CASSATRYNEQFF. CDR3 in DNA: TGTGCCAGCAGCGCCACTAGGTACAATGAGCAGTTCTTC.

The chain is built from TRBV6-1 and TRBJ1-2; 7 bases line up with TRBD1. This CDR3 has 12 amino acids. V lost 6 bases, J lost 6 bases, and 4 bases stayed unmatched. CDR1 and CDR2 (germline): MNHNS, SASEGT. As DNA, the CDR3 is TGTGCCAGCAGCGGAACAGGGGATGGCTACACCTTC. This codes for CASSGTGDGYTF.

The chain uses TRBV11-2 and TRBJ2-1; TRBD1 matches at 7 bases. V was pared by 5 bases and J by 7 bases, with 14 bases of the junction left unmatched. The germline V gene encodes CDR1 SGHAT and CDR2 FQNNGV. The CDR3 extends over 16 amino acids. CDR3 sequence: CASSPLLGGRGNEQFF. The CDR3 DNA is TGTGCCAGCAGCCCTTTACTAGGGGGCCGGGGTAATGAGCAGTTCTTC.

Comment on this clone: A much bigger clone sits one base away, suggesting this may be a read error. CDR3 region: CASSPQGNYGYTF. The CDR3 coding sequence is TGTGCCAGCAGCCCACAGGGCAACTATGGCTACACCTTC. The chain carries TRBV5-5 and TRBJ1-2, with D perhaps TRBD1 (6 bases). The CDR3 length is 13 residues. Germline values: CDR1 SGHKS, CDR2 YYEKEE (reference sequence). Trimming stripped 4 bases from V and 2 bases from J, with 9 bases between.

Note on this clone: With a far larger clone one base away, a read error is the likely cause. The rearrangement joins TRBV4-1 to TRBJ1-4; D is unclear. Germline values: CDR1 MGHRA, CDR2 YSYEKL. The CDR3 extends over 13 amino acids. The CDR3: CASSQDPSRILSF. DNA for the CDR3: TGCGCCAGCAGCCAAGATCCGTCGCGAATACTGTCTTTT.